The following is a TCR beta chain sequence with its context. What it binds is unknown. Different DNA sequences within this sample yield the same CDR3. These data belong to a study of shared clonotypes between healthy human individuals. Overall study findings and caveats: When naive CD4 clonotypes were compared across a few donors, around 5% were shared. Relative to their counterparts shared across all four donors, non-shared clonotypes exhibited diminished generation probabilities. Rarefaction exposed incomplete sorted-subset sequencing despite large depth.

Clones were sequenced by immunoSEQ multiplex PCR, and TCRdb holds only the in-frame ones, with some missing. The repertoire holds roughly 2.6 million clones, around 90% seen once, with around 0.15% in the top ten. The specimen was naive CD4+ T cells sorted from blood. Subset of the sample: CD45RA+ positively selected. This sequence was found in a man younger than 30 in good health.

CDR3 sequence: CASSSGLNTEAFF. CDR3 sequence (DNA): TGCGCCAGCAGCTCCGGTCTGAACACTGAAGCTTTCTTT. This sequence joins TRBV5-1 and TRBJ1-1; D not certain. The CDR3 length is 13 residues. The germline V gene encodes CDR1 SGHRS and CDR2 YFSETQ. V lost 3 bases and J lost 0, with 6 bases in between.